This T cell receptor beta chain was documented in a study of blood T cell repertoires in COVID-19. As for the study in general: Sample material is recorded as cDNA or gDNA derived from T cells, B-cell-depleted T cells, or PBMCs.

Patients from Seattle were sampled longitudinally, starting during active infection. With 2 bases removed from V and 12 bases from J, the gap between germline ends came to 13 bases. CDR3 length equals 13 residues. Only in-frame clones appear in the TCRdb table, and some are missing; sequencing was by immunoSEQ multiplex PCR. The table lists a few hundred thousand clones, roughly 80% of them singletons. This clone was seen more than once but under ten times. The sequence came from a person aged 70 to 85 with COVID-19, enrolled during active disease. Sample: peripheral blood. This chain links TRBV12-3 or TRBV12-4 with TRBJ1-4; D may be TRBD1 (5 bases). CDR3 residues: CASSLTAGLELFF. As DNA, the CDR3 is TGTGCCAGCAGTTTAACCGCAGGGTTAGAACTGTTTTTT.